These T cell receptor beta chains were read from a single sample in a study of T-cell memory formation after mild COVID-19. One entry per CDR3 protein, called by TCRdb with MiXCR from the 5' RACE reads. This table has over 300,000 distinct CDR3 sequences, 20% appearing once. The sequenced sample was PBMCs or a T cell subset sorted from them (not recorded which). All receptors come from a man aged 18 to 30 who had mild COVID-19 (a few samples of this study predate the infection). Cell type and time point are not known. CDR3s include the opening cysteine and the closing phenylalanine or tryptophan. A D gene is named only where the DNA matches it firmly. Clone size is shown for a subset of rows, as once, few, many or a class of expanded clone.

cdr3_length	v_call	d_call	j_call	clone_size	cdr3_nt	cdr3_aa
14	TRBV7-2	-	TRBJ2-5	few	TGTGCCAGCGCCCCACGGGCGTACCAAGAGACCCAGTACTTC	CASAPRAYQETQYF
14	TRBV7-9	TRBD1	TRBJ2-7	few	TGTGCCAGCAGCGGGGACAGGGTAGGGAGCGAGCAGTACTTC	CASSGDRVGSEQYF
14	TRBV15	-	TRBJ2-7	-	TGTGCCACCAGCAGAGAAACGGGGCCCTACGAGCAGTACTTC	CATSRETGPYEQYF
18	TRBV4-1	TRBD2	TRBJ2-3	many	TGCGCCAGCAGCCAACTTCCGGGACTAGCATCCACCACAGATACGCAGTATTTT	CASSQLPGLASTTDTQYF
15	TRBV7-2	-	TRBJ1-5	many	TGTGCCAGCAGCCTCGCGGGGGGGGCCGGTCAGCCCCAGCATTTT	CASSLAGGAGQPQHF
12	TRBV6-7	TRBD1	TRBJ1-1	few	TGTGCCAGCAGTGGCTCCATCAGGGGGGCTTTCTTT	CASSGSIRGAFF
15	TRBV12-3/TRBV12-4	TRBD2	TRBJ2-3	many	TGTGCCAGCAGCCATCGGGGCGGGGGGACAGATACGCAGTATTTT	CASSHRGGGTDTQYF
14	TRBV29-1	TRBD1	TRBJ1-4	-	TGCAGCGTTGAAGGAGACAGGGAAGGTGAAAAACTGTTTTTT	CSVEGDREGEKLFF
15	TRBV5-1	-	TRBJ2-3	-	TGCGCCAGCAGCTTGGTGAGACATAAGGTGGATACGCAGTATTTT	CASSLVRHKVDTQYF
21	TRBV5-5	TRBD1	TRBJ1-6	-	TGTGCCAGCAGCTTGGTAATGTGGTTCGGACAGGCCCACTCCTATAATTCACCCCTCCACTTT	CASSLVMWFGQAHSYNSPLHF